This TCR beta chain appears in the sequencing data of a study of radiotherapy plus CTLA-4 blockade in lung cancer. Assay used: immunoSEQ multiplex PCR; TCRdb lists only in-frame clones, some missing. The profile shows around 110,000 clones, roughly 86% of them singletons. The sequences come from peripheral blood, collected from a patient treated with radiotherapy plus ipilimumab. This sequence originates from a human donor with non-small cell lung cancer that progressed on radiotherapy plus ipilimumab. Some clones in this sample may be carry-over from other donors' samples.

In nucleotides, the CDR3 is TGTGCCAGCAGCGTAGGATCGGGACAATTTTACGAGCAGTACTTC. Translating gives CASSVGSGQFYEQYF. The J gene is TRBJ2-7, the V gene TRBV9; the D gene is possibly TRBD1 (6 bases). The CDR3 has 15 residues. Germline V gives CDR1 SGDLS, CDR2 YYNGEE. Trimming removed 0 bases from V and 4 bases from J, with 14 bases in between.